These 13 T cell receptor beta chains were sequenced from one sample in a study of response to subunit inactivated influenza vaccine. MiXCR, applied by TCRdb to the RT-PCR reads, yields one record per CDR3 protein. The top ten hold 1.5% to 2% of the sample, which has about half a million distinct CDR3 sequences, about 25% seen once. Sequenced material: CD4+ T cells sorted from PBMCs, taken 5 days after vaccination. All receptors come from a man aged 45 to 65 who received an inactivated influenza vaccine.

This clonotype appeared many times. This chain links TRBV29-1 with TRBJ2-5; D is ambiguous. CDR1 and CDR2 (germline): SQVTM, ANQGSEA. The V and J ends lost 4 bases and 0 bases respectively, with 6 bases between them. The CDR3 sequence is 12 residues long. The CDR3 loop reads CSVGWDQETQYF. DNA of the CDR3: TGCAGCGTTGGGTGGGACCAAGAGACCCAGTACTTC.

V gene TRBV7-3 combines with J gene TRBJ2-1, with D possibly matching TRBD2 (6 bases). This CDR3 spans 15 amino acids. Germline CDR1 is SGHTA and CDR2 is FQGTGA. V was clipped by 2 bases and J by 6 bases, with 14 bases between them. The CDR3 loop reads CASSLGPLAINEQFF. The CDR3 DNA reads TGTGCCAGCAGCTTAGGGCCACTAGCTATCAATGAGCAGTTCTTC.

This chain connects TRBV6-2 or TRBV6-3 to TRBJ2-1; no reliable D call. Germline V gives CDR1 MNHEY, CDR2 SVGEGT. Trimming removed 4 bases from V and 2 bases from J, with 18 bases in between. The CDR3 spans 17 residues. The CDR3 bases are TGTGCCAGCAGTTCTGTGCGTCTTCATTACGCCTACAATGAGCAGTTCTTC. Its protein product is CASSSVRLHYAYNEQFF.

This clonotype was found a few times. V usage is TRBV29-1 and J usage is TRBJ1-1; D is uncertain. The CDR3 is made up of 11 amino acids. V dropped 4 bases and J dropped 1 base, with 4 bases sitting between them. The V gene's germline CDR1 is SQVTM and CDR2 ANQGSEA. Here the CDR3 reads CSVATNTEAFF. The CDR3 DNA reads as TGCAGCGTTGCAACGAACACTGAAGCTTTCTTT.

This chain uses TRBV20-1 with TRBJ1-5, with 7 bases fitting TRBD1. Germline values: CDR1 DFQATT, CDR2 SNEGSKA (reference sequence). The J segment lost 0 bases and the V segment lost 0 bases, leaving 5 bases of the junction unmatched. CDR3 length: 16 residues. The CDR3 sequence is CSARDGQVVSNQPQHF. The CDR3 DNA reads as TGCAGTGCTAGAGATGGACAGGTGGTTAGCAATCAGCCCCAGCATTTT.

J is TRBJ2-1 and V is TRBV25-1; TRBD2 aligns across 13 bases. This CDR3 spans 18 amino acids. J was trimmed by 8 bases and V by 1 base; bases with no gene match: 11. The germline CDR1 and CDR2 sequences are MGHDK and SYGVNS. CDR3 residues: CASSESPTSGRLHDEQFF. In nucleotides, the CDR3 is TGTGCCAGCAGTGAATCTCCGACTAGCGGGAGGTTACACGATGAGCAGTTCTTC.

This clonotype was detected only a few times. The chain combines TRBV7-9 with TRBJ2-3, with no clear D. The CDR3 totals 13 residues. Trimming took 4 bases from V and 3 from J, leaving 8 bases between them. Germline V CDR1 and CDR2: SEHNR, FQNEAQ (reference sequence). CDR3 nucleotides: TGTGCCAGCAGCTCATCGACTACAGATACGCAGTATTTT. Amino acid sequence: CASSSSTTDTQYF.

The CDR3 loop reads CSAKTSYTDTQYF. The CDR3 DNA sequence: TGCAGTGCTAAGACTAGCTACACAGATACGCAGTATTTT. The chain has TRBV20-1 and TRBJ2-3; 7 nucleotides line up with TRBD2. Germline assignment: CDR1 DFQATT and CDR2 SNEGSKA (reference sequence). Trimming cost V 4 bases and J 2 bases; bases outside gene matches: 3. The CDR3 loop spans 13 amino acids.

This clonotype was detected a few times. The rearrangement uses TRBV12-3 or TRBV12-4 and TRBJ2-6, with a weak D call TRBD2 (6 bases). The V and J ends lost 6 bases and 10 bases respectively, with 13 bases between them. The CDR3 covers 13 residues. CDR3 amino acids: CASRWTGDNVLTF. CDR3 nucleotides: TGTGCCAGCAGGTGGACGGGAGATAACGTCCTGACTTTC.

This clonotype was counted a few times. The rearrangement links TRBV7-8 to TRBJ2-7, with 7 bases identical to TRBD2. From germline, CDR1 is SGHVS and CDR2 FQNEAQ. Trimming cost V 3 bases and J 3 bases; bases outside gene matches: 8. This CDR3 has 15 amino acids. The CDR3 DNA reads TGTGCCAGCAGCTTTTACCGGGACTACCGCTACGAGCAGTACTTC. Amino acids: CASSFYRDYRYEQYF.

The chain uses TRBV20-1 and TRBJ1-4, with 8 bases matching TRBD1. Germline V CDR1 and CDR2: DFQATT, SNEGSKA (reference sequence). V gave up 6 bases and J gave up 7 bases; unmatched junction bases: 7. The CDR3 consists of 13 residues. The DNA for the CDR3 is TGCAGTGCCAAAACAGGGGGAGCTGAAAAACTGTTTTTT. It translates to CSAKTGGAEKLFF.

This chain joins TRBV11-3 and TRBJ2-1, with TRBD2 matching 9 bases. With 3 bases clipped from V and 13 bases from J, the junction kept 4 bases outside the gene matches. This CDR3 has 12 residues. CDR1 SGHNT and CDR2 YENEEA come from the germline V gene. CDR3 sequence reads: CASSLGGGVQFF. The DNA of the CDR3 is TGTGCCAGCAGCTTGGGCGGGGGGGTTCAGTTCTTC.

The rearrangement joins TRBV7-9 to TRBJ1-2, with D possibly being TRBD1 (5 bases). Germline CDR1 is SEHNR and CDR2 is FQNEAQ (reference sequence). The V end was cut by 8 bases, the J end by 1 base, with 8 bases between. This CDR3 contains 12 residues. CDR3 DNA: TGTGCCAGCGAGGGACTTAACTATGGCTACACCTTC. It is translated as CASEGLNYGYTF.